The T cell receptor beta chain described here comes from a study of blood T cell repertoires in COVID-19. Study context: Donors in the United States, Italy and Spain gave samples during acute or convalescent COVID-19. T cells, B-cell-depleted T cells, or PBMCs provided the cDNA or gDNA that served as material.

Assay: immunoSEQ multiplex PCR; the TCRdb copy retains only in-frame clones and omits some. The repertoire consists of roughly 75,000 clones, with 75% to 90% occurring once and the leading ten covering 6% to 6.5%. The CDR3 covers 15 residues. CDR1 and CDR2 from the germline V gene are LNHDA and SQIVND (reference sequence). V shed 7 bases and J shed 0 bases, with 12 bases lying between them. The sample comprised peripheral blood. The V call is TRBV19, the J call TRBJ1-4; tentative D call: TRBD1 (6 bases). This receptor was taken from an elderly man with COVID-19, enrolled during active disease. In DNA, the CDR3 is TGTGCCAGTATGTCAGGGGATGCAACTAATGAAAAACTGTTTTTT. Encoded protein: CASMSGDATNEKLFF.